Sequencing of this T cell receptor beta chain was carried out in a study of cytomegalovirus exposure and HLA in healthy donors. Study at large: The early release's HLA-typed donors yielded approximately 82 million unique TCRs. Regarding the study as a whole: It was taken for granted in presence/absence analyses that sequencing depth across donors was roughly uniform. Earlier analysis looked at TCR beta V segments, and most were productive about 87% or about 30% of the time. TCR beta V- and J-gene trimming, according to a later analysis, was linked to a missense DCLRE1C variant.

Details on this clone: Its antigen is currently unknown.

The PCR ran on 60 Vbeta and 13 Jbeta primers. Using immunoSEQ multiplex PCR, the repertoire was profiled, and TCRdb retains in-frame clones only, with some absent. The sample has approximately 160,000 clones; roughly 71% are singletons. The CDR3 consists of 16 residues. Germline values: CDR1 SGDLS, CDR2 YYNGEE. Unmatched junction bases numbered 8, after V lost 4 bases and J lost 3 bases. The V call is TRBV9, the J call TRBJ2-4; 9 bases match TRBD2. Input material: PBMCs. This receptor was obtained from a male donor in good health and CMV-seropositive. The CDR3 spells CASSPPSGIDKNIQYF. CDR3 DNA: TGTGCCAGCAGCCCTCCTAGCGGGATCGACAAAAACATTCAGTACTTC.